Reported below is one T cell receptor (beta chain). The sample is drawn from a study of blood T cell repertoires in COVID-19. Across the study: Material from acute and convalescent COVID-19 was sourced from the United States, Italy and Spain. T cells, B-cell-depleted T cells, or PBMCs supplied cDNA or gDNA.

The authors' processing: Estimation of nucleated cell counts was performed using reference gene primer amplification. Using immunoSEQ multiplex PCR, the repertoire was profiled, and TCRdb retains in-frame clones only, with some absent. V and J calls and clone size come straight from that table; D and trimming were deduced from the DNA. Here the sample spans some 200,000 clones, around nine tenths being singletons. V was pared by 2 bases and J by 4 bases, with 21 bases between. The CDR3 length is 17 residues. Germline V gives CDR1 SGHRS, CDR2 YFSETQ. The source is a man aged 65-85 years with acute or convalescent COVID-19. Sequences were obtained from peripheral blood. V gene TRBV5-1 combines with J gene TRBJ1-1, with a possible D match to TRBD1 (6 bases). The CDR3 loop reads CASSLGGPLSEGTEAFF. The CDR3 DNA is TGCGCCAGCAGCTTAGGGGGACCTCTTTCCGAGGGCACTGAAGCTTTCTTT.